Below, 30 T cell receptor beta chains from the same sample are listed, as sequenced in a study of T cells in Graves' hyperthyroidism and ophthalmopathy. Amplified regions were TCR beta CDR3 sequences from RNA transcripts. TCR CDR3 regions were first amplified by RT-PCR with HTBI primers. TCRdb called the multiplex PCR reads again in MiXCR, with one record for every CDR3 protein. Seen here are hundreds of thousands of distinct CDR3 sequences, around 15% observed once, and the top ten hold under 15%. Specimen: blood. Receptors were obtained from a man aged 18 to 29 with Graves' ophthalmopathy.

The V and J genes are TRBV29-1 and TRBJ2-1, with 12 bases lining up with TRBD2. CDR3 length: 15 residues. The germline gives CDR1 SQVTM, CDR2 ANQGSEA. The V gene end was trimmed by 0 bases and the J gene end by 4 bases; junction bases not matched to a gene: 1. The CDR3 is CSVEDGLAGYNEQFF. The CDR3 DNA reads as TGCAGCGTTGAAGATGGACTAGCGGGGTACAATGAGCAGTTCTTC.

The sample holds many counts of this clonotype. This chain connects TRBV20-1 to TRBJ1-6; D might be TRBD1 (5 bases). V was clipped by 7 bases and J by 9 bases, with 16 bases between them. This CDR3 is built from 13 residues. Germline lookup yields CDR1 DFQATT and CDR2 SNEGSKA (reference sequence). DNA for the CDR3: TGCAGTGGGATTCTCCCCGGGGGTTCACCCCTCCACTTT. It specifies CSGILPGGSPLHF.

This clonotype turned up a few times. This chain joins TRBV20-1 and TRBJ2-1, with unresolved D. Germline V gives CDR1 DFQATT, CDR2 SNEGSKA (reference sequence). This CDR3 spans 12 amino acids. V was trimmed by 6 bases and J by 6 bases, leaving 12 bases between them. For the CDR3, the DNA is TGCAGTGCCCCGGCTAGTACCAATGAGCAGTTCTTC. Encoded protein: CSAPASTNEQFF.

This clonotype was seen repeatedly, ten times or more. This chain uses TRBV11-2 with TRBJ2-5, with 10 bases identical to TRBD2. CDR1 is SGHAT, CDR2 FQNNGV, per germline. This CDR3 region has 16 residues. J was trimmed by 1 base and V by 3 bases; bases with no gene match: 5. This CDR3 reads CASSLNSGGIQETQYF. CDR3 DNA: TGTGCCAGCAGCTTGAATAGCGGGGGGATCCAAGAGACCCAGTACTTC. Together with reference TRBV11-2 and TRBJ2-5, the CDR3 gives the full variable domain: EAGVAQSPRYKIIEKRQSVAFWCNPISGHATLYWYQQILGQGPKLLIQFQNNGVVDDSQLPKDRFSAERLKGVDSTLKIQPAKLEDSAVYLCASSLNSGGIQETQYFGPGTRLLVL.

This clonotype was seen at least ten times. The CDR3, as DNA: TGCGCCAGCAGCTTGGGCTCCCTCGGGGCACAGTACTTC. Translated: CASSLGSLGAQYF. The chain carries TRBV5-1 and TRBJ2-7; D is possibly TRBD1 or TRBD2 (5 bases each). Trimming left V 0 bases short and J 10 bases short, with 14 bases between. CDR3 length: 13 amino acids. Germline-derived CDR1 and CDR2 are SGHRS and YFSETQ.

Many counts were recorded for this clonotype. J is TRBJ2-7 and V is TRBV12-3 or TRBV12-4, with TRBD1 as a possible D gene (5 bases). This CDR3 is 14 amino acids long. V was cut by 7 bases and J by 4 bases, with 17 bases left in between. The CDR3, as DNA: TGTGCCAGCAAACCACAGGTATCTGGGTACGAGCAGTACTTC. Its translation: CASKPQVSGYEQYF.

This clonotype appeared many times. This chain connects TRBV9 to TRBJ1-2, with 7 bases matching TRBD1. Trimming cost V 0 bases and J 4 bases; bases outside gene matches: 6. This CDR3 has 15 amino acids. Germline CDR1 is SGDLS and CDR2 is YYNGEE. The CDR3 DNA reads TGTGCCAGCAGCGTAGCTGAAGGGACAGCCTATGGCTACACCTTC. Translated, it gives CASSVAEGTAYGYTF.

The chain carries TRBV5-1 and TRBJ2-5; D might be TRBD2 (5 bases). The CDR3 length is 11 residues. The germline V gene has CDR1 SGHRS and CDR2 YFSETQ. The V and J ends lost 6 bases and 4 bases respectively, with 7 bases between them. The CDR3, as DNA: TGCGCCAGCACCGAGGGAGAGACCCAGTACTTC. As protein: CASTEGETQYF.

This rearrangement joins TRBV13 to TRBJ1-4, with 8 bases that match TRBD1. This CDR3 is 15 amino acids long. Per the germline V gene, CDR1 is PRHDT and CDR2 is FYEKMQ (reference sequence). The junction had 6 bases not matched to a gene; V was cut back by 5 bases and J by 4 bases. The CDR3 reads CASSGQGPLNEKLFF. CDR3 nucleotide sequence: TGTGCCAGCAGCGGACAGGGACCCCTTAATGAAAAACTGTTTTTT. The whole variable domain, filled in from reference TRBV13 and TRBJ1-4, reads AAGVIQSPRHLIKEKRETATLKCYPIPRHDTVYWYQQGPGQDPQFLISFYEKMQSDKGSIPDRFSAQQFSDYHSELNMSSLELGDSALYFCASSGQGPLNEKLFFGSGTQLSVL.

This clonotype showed up many times. The rearrangement uses TRBV11-2 and TRBJ2-7, with D possibly matching TRBD2 (5 bases). V was cut by 0 bases and J by 2 bases, with 14 bases left in between. The CDR3 has 16 amino acids. Germline V gene lookup returns CDR1 SGHAT and CDR2 FQNNGV. The CDR3 DNA is TGTGCCAGCAGCTTAGATCCCCTAGCCGTCCCCTACGAGCAGTACTTC. It translates to CASSLDPLAVPYEQYF.

CDR3 loop: CASSPGTAKNIQYF. For the CDR3, the DNA is TGCGCCAGCAGTCCCGGGACGGCCAAAAACATTCAGTACTTC. The V and J genes are TRBV4-1 and TRBJ2-4; D is perhaps TRBD1 or TRBD2 (5 bases each). In germline, CDR1 is MGHRA, CDR2 YSYEKL. CDR3 length: 14 amino acids. Deletions cut 6 bases from V and 1 base from J, with 10 bases between.

The V call is TRBV10-3, the J call TRBJ2-3; D is uncertain. The CDR3 is 13 amino acids. Between the trimmed V and J ends, which lost 11 bases and 0 bases, there was a span of 12 bases. Germline V CDR1 and CDR2: ENHRY, SYGVKD. CDR3: CAESPTSTDTQYF. The CDR3 nucleotides are TGTGCCGAGTCCCCGACTAGCACAGATACGCAGTATTTT.

The chain combines TRBV5-1 with TRBJ2-5, with D tentatively TRBD2 (6 bases). This CDR3 region has 15 residues. From germline, CDR1 is SGHRS and CDR2 YFSETQ. Trimming removed 7 bases at V and 2 bases at J, with 18 bases between. The DNA for the CDR3 is TGCGCCAGCTCCAGAACGGGGGTGTCTCAAGAGACCCAGTACTTC. It encodes CASSRTGVSQETQYF.

In this sample, this clonotype turned up many times. This chain joins TRBV2 and TRBJ2-1, with 8 bases lining up with TRBD2. Germline loops: CDR1 SNHLY, CDR2 FYNNEI. The CDR3 length is 15 residues. V trimming: 6 bases; J trimming: 4 bases; junction bases outside the gene matches: 8. The CDR3 protein is CASRPFGGAYNEQFF. The DNA for the CDR3 is TGTGCCAGCAGGCCCTTCGGGGGGGCATACAATGAGCAGTTCTTC.

This clonotype was seen ten or more times. The J gene is TRBJ2-3, the V gene TRBV24-1; TRBD2 matches at 7 bases. Trimming took 4 bases from V and 2 from J; bases not matched to a gene: 8. Germline CDR1 is KGHDR and CDR2 is SFDVKD. This CDR3 is 16 amino acids long. In nucleotides, the CDR3 is TGTGCCACCAGTGAGACGGGACTAAGAATCACAGATACGCAGTATTTT. It is translated as CATSETGLRITDTQYF.

The chain joins TRBV30 to TRBJ2-2; 9 bases match TRBD2. The CDR3 contains 16 residues. Germline CDR1 reads GTSNPN; CDR2 reads SVGIG (reference sequence). V dropped 0 bases and J dropped 6; count of bases not matched to a gene: 8. The CDR3 region is CAWSVRWREGPGELFF. The CDR3 coding sequence is TGTGCCTGGAGTGTAAGATGGCGGGAGGGCCCCGGGGAGCTGTTTTTT.

The table lists this clonotype with many counts. The DNA for the CDR3 is TGTGCCAGCAGCGTAGTCGTGGGAGGGCCGGGAGAGACCCAGTACTTC. Encoded protein: CASSVVVGGPGETQYF. The chain is built from TRBV9 and TRBJ2-5; 7 bases match TRBD2. The germline V gene has CDR1 SGDLS and CDR2 YYNGEE. The CDR3 loop spans 16 amino acids. Trimming took 0 bases from V and 4 from J; bases not matched to a gene: 9.

This clonotype was seen ten or more times. V usage is TRBV5-1 and J usage is TRBJ2-7; TRBD1 agrees at 7 bases. CDR1 is SGHRS and CDR2 is YFSETQ in the germline V gene. Trimming at V came to 6 bases and at J to 5 bases, leaving 8 bases not matched to a gene. The CDR3 runs to 13 residues. As DNA, the CDR3 is TGCGCCAGCAACATAGACAGGGACCACGAGCAGTACTTC. This codes for CASNIDRDHEQYF.

This clonotype has ten or more counts. The J gene is TRBJ1-2, the V gene TRBV7-2; D is undetermined. The CDR3 covers 12 residues. Trimming cost V 2 bases and J 3 bases, with 4 bases left between them. Germline V gives CDR1 SGHTA, CDR2 FQGNSA. CDR3 residues: CASSLNDYGYTF. Written as DNA, the CDR3 is TGTGCCAGCAGCTTAAACGACTATGGCTACACCTTC.

At least ten counts were recorded for this clonotype. The chain is built from TRBV2 and TRBJ2-1; D tentatively reads TRBD1 or TRBD2 (5 bases each). The CDR3 runs to 13 residues. The germline CDR1 and CDR2 sequences are SNHLY and FYNNEI. Trimming took 6 bases from V and 6 from J, leaving 12 bases between them. CDR3 coding DNA: TGTGCCAGCAGAACAGGAGGCGTCAATGAGCAGTTCTTC. This sequence encodes CASRTGGVNEQFF.

This clonotype appeared a few times. The chain uses TRBV20-1 and TRBJ1-2; no definite D call. Germline lookup yields CDR1 DFQATT and CDR2 SNEGSKA (reference sequence). With 2 bases removed from V and 3 bases from J, the gap between germline ends came to 25 bases. The CDR3 has 18 residues. The CDR3 protein is CSARIPYRPGSNYYGYTF. The CDR3 DNA follows: TGCAGTGCTAGAATTCCCTACCGCCCGGGCTCCAACTACTATGGCTACACCTTC.

This clonotype was counted only a few times. In nucleotides, the CDR3 is TGTGCCAGCAGCTTAAGTCCGGGGGGCGGAGATGTTAACTATGGCTACACCTTC. It encodes CASSLSPGGGDVNYGYTF. The chain links TRBV7-6 to TRBJ1-2, with D maybe TRBD1 (6 bases). CDR3 length: 18 residues. Between the trimmed V and J ends, which lost 2 bases and 1 base, there was a span of 20 bases. Germline V gene lookup returns CDR1 SGHVS and CDR2 FNYEAQ.

This clonotype showed up many times. This chain joins TRBV20-1 and TRBJ2-3, with D perhaps TRBD2 (5 bases). Trimming stripped 6 bases from V and 7 bases from J, with 11 bases between. The CDR3 runs 11 residues. Germline V gene lookup returns CDR1 DFQATT and CDR2 SNEGSKA (reference sequence). The CDR3 spells CSAPEGYTQYF. CDR3 bases: TGCAGTGCCCCCGAGGGATATACGCAGTATTTT.

The table lists this clonotype with many counts. This sequence joins TRBV11-1 and TRBJ1-1, with a tentative D call TRBD1 (6 bases). The CDR3 contains 11 residues. Trimming took off 6 bases at V and 8 bases at J, with 10 bases between the two ends. The germline gives CDR1 SGHAT, CDR2 FQDESV (reference sequence). The CDR3 sequence: CASRLDREAFF. The CDR3 DNA reads TGTGCCAGCAGACTAGACAGGGAAGCTTTCTTT. Full variable domain (rest looked up from reference TRBV11-1 and TRBJ1-1): EAEVAQSPRYKITEKSQAVAFWCDPISGHATLYWYRQILGQGPELLVQFQDESVVDDSQLPKDRFSAERLKGVDSTLKIQPAELGDSAMYLCASRLDREAFFGQGTRLTVV.

This clonotype was recorded many times. The chain employs TRBV12-3 or TRBV12-4 and TRBJ2-3, with TRBD2 identical over 9 bases. Trimming took 3 bases from V and 0 from J; bases not matched to a gene: 4. The CDR3 loop spans 16 amino acids. The CDR3 DNA is TGTGCCAGCAGTTTCTATAGCGGGGGAAGCACAGATACGCAGTATTTT. Protein sequence: CASSFYSGGSTDTQYF.

The gene calls are TRBV6-1 and TRBJ1-6; D call uncertain. The CDR3 consists of 16 residues. Germline values: CDR1 MNHNS, CDR2 SASEGT. Trimming pared 5 bases from V and 2 bases from J, leaving 13 bases between. DNA of the CDR3: TGTGCCAGCAGTAGGGATGCAGGCCCCTATAATTCACCCCTCCACTTT. Its translation is CASSRDAGPYNSPLHF.

The genes are TRBV24-1 and TRBJ1-5, with a weak D call TRBD1 (5 bases). V was trimmed by 4 bases and J by 7 bases, leaving 10 bases between them. CDR1 and CDR2 (germline): KGHDR, SFDVKD. The CDR3 consists of 13 residues. The CDR3 here is CATSEGPWQPQHF. The CDR3 coding sequence is TGTGCCACCAGTGAGGGACCCTGGCAGCCCCAGCATTTT.

The V and J genes are TRBV19 and TRBJ2-5, with 7 nucleotides matching TRBD1. CDR1 is LNHDA, CDR2 SQIVND, per germline (reference sequence). This CDR3 is built from 17 residues. J lost 5 bases, V lost 4 bases, and 16 bases had no gene match. The CDR3: CASSTDPGQNPVETQYF. CDR3 coding DNA: TGTGCCAGTAGTACAGACCCGGGACAGAACCCGGTGGAGACCCAGTACTTC.

The sample holds a few counts of this clonotype. In DNA form, the CDR3 reads TGTGCCAGTAGTATGAATCTGGGCGGCTCCTACGAGCAGTACTTC. This sequence encodes CASSMNLGGSYEQYF. This chain connects TRBV19 to TRBJ2-7; D gene ambiguous. Germline V lookup: CDR1 LNHDA, CDR2 SQIVND (reference sequence). The V end was cut by 3 bases, the J end by 0 bases, with 12 bases between. The CDR3 totals 15 residues.

In this sample, this clonotype turned up many times. This chain uses TRBV7-3 with TRBJ2-1, with D perhaps TRBD2 (5 bases). The CDR3 covers 14 residues. V lost 0 bases and J 8 bases, leaving 11 bases between the germline ends. The germline V gene has CDR1 SGHTA and CDR2 FQGTGA. The CDR3 here is CASSLTPLAHEQFF. In nucleotides, the CDR3 is TGTGCCAGCAGCTTAACGCCCCTAGCACATGAGCAGTTCTTC.